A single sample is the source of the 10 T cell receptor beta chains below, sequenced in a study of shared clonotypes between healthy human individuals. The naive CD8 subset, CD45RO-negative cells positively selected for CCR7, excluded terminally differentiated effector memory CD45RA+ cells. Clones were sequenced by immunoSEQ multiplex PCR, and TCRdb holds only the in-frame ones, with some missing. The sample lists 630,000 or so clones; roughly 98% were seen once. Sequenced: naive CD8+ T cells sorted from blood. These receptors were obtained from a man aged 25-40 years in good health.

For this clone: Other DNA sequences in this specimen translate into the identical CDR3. The CDR3 protein is CASSSDRVTDTQYF. In DNA form, the CDR3 reads TGTGCCAGCAGCTCGGACAGGGTCACAGATACGCAGTATTTT. J is TRBJ2-3 and V is TRBV27, with 8 bases lining up with TRBD1. The CDR3 totals 14 residues. With V trimmed by 6 bases and J by 2 bases, 4 bases remained unmatched. Germline CDR1 reads MNHEY; CDR2 reads SMNVEV (reference sequence).

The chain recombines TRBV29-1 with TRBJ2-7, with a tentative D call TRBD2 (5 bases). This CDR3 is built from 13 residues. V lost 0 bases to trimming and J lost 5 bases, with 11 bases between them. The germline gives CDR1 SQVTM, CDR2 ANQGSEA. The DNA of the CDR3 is TGCAGCGTTGAAGACCGACCCGGGAACGAGCAGTACTTC. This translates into CSVEDRPGNEQYF.

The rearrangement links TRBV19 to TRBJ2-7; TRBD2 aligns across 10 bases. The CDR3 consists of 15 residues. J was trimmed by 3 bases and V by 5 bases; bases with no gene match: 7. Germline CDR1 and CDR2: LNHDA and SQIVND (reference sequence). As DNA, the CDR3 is TGTGCCAGTAGTTTCCGACTAGCGGGCATCTACGAGCAGTACTTC. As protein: CASSFRLAGIYEQYF. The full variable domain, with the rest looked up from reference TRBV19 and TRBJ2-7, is DGGITQSPKYLFRKEGQNVTLSCEQNLNHDAMYWYRQDPGQGLRLIYYSQIVNDFQKGDIAEGYSVSREKKESFPLTVTSAQKNPTAFYLCASSFRLAGIYEQYFGPGTRLTVT.

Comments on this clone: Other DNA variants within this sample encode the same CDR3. The CDR3 here is CASSLTGYEQYF. DNA of the CDR3: TGTGCCAGCAGTTTAACGGGGTACGAGCAGTACTTC. The chain joins TRBV27 to TRBJ2-7; D may be TRBD2 (5 bases). Germline V gives CDR1 MNHEY, CDR2 SMNVEV (reference sequence). This CDR3 comprises 12 residues. The V gene lost 2 bases and the J gene lost 4 bases, with 6 bases spanning the gap.

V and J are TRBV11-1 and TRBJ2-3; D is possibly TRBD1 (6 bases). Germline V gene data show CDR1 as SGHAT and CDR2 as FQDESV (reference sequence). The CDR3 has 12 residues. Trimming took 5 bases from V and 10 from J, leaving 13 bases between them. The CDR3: CASSRAGEAQYF. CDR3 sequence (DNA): TGTGCCAGCAGCCGCGCAGGGGAAGCGCAGTATTTT.

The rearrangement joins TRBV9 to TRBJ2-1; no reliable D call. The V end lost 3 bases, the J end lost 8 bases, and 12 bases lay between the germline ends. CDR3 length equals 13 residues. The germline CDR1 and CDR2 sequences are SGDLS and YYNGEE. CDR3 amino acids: CASSAIEGYEQFF. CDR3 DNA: TGTGCCAGCAGCGCGATCGAAGGGTATGAGCAGTTCTTC.

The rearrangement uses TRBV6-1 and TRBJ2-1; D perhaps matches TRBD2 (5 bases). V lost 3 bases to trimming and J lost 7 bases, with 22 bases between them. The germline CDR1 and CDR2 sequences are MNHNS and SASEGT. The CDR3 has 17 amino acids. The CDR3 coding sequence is TGTGCCAGCAGTGATCAAGCGGTGGGAAGGTGGCTTAATGAGCAGTTCTTC. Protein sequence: CASSDQAVGRWLNEQFF.

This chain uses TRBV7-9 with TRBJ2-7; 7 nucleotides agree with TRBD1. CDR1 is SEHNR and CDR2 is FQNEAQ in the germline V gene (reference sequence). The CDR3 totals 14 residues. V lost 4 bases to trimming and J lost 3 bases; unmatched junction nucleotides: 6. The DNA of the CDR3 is TGTGCCAGCAGCTCAGGGACAGAAATCTACGAGCAGTACTTC. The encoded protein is CASSSGTEIYEQYF.

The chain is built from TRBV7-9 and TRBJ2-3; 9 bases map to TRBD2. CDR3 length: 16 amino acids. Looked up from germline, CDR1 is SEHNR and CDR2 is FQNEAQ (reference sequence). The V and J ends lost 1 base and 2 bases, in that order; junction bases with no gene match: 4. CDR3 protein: CASSLVPSGATDTQYF. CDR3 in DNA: TGTGCCAGCAGCTTAGTGCCTAGCGGGGCCACAGATACGCAGTATTTT.

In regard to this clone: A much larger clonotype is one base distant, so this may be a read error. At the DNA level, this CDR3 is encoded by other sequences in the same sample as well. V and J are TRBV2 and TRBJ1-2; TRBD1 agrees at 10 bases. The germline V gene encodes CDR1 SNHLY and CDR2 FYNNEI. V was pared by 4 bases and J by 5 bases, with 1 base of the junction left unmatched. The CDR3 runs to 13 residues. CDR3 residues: CASSGGQGYGYTF. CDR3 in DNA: TGTGCCAGCAGTGGGGGACAGGGGTATGGCTACACCTTC. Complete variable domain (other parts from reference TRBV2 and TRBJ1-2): EPEVTQTPSHQVTQMGQEVILRCVPISNHLYFYWYRQILGQKVEFLVSFYNNEISEKSEIFDDQFSVERPDGSNFTLKIRSTKLEDSAMYFCASSGGQGYGYTFGSGTRLTVV.